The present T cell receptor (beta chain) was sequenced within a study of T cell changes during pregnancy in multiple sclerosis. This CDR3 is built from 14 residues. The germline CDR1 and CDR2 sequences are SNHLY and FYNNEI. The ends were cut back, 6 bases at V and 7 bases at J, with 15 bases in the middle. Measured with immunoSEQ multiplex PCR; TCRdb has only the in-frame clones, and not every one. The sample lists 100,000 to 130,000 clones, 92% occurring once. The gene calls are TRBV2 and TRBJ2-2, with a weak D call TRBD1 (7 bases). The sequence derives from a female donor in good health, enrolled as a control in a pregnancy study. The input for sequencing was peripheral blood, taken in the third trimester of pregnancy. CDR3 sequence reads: CASRPQGRGGELFF. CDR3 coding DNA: TGTGCCAGCAGACCACAGGGGCGGGGCGGGGAGCTGTTTTTT.